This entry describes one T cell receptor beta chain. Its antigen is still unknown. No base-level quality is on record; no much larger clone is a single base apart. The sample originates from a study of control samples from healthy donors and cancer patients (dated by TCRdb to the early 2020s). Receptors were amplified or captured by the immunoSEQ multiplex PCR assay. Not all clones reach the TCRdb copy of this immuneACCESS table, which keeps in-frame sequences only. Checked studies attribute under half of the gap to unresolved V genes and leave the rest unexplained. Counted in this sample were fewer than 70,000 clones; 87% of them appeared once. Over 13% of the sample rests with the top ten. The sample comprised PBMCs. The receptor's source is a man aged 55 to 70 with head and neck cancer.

The encoded CDR3 is CSVEGRDTETQYF. The DNA is TGCAGCGTTGAAGGCAGGGATACGGAGACCCAGTACTTC. The chain links TRBV29-1 with TRBJ2-5, and perhaps TRBD1 as D gene, on 5 matching bases. CDR1 and CDR2 are drawn from the germline V gene: SQVTM, ANQGSEA. Inclusive of the bounding cysteine and phenylalanine, the CDR3 is 13 residues long. Only CDR3 DNA remains: 39 bases, in frame from the first base. Trimming at the junction amounts to 1 base on V and 5 bases on J, and the germline ends lie 11 bases apart.